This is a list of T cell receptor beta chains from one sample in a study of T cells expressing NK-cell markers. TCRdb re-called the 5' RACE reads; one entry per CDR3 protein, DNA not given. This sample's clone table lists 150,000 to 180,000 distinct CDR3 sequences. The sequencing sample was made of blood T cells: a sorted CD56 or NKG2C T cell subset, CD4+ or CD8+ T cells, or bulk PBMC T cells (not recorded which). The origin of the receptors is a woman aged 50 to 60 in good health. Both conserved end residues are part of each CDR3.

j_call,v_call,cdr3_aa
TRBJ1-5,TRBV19,CASRLGFNQPQHF
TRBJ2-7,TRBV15,CATSRTFAEQYF
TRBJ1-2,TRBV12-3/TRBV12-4,CASSGTAQINGYTF
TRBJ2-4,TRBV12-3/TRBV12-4,CASSLVGRLAKNIQYF
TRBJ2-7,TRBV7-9,CASSLSTAQYEQYF
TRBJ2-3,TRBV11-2,CASSLGWRKAATSTDTQYF
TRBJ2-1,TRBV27,CASRGEGTVGAFF
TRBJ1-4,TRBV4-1,CASSQKFQGMFF
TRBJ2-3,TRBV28,CASSSRGGDTQYF
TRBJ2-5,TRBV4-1,CASSRTNRDYQETQYF
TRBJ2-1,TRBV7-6,CASSLAGDRVNEQFF
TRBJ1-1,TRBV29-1,CSVGWGDDGTEAFF
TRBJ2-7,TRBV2,CASSPQGDTYEQYF
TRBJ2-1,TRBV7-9,CASSLAPSAEQFF
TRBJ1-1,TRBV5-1,CASSPDQPVEAFF
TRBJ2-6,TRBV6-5,CATRTGVAGANVLTF
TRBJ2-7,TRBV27,CATPPSGGPYEQYF
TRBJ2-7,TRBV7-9,CASDSGTNEQYF
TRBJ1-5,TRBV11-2,CASRKTGMNQPQHF
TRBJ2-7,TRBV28,CASSFWGARYEQYF
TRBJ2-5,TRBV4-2,CASSQDSSGQGGETQYF
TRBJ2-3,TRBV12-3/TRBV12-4,CASSFSPLERSTDTQYF
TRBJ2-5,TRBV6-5,CASSYTGRKTQYF